Presented here are 8 T cell receptor beta chains from one specimen sequenced in a study of CD8+ T cells in alopecia areata. Treatment here: oral pan-JAK inhibitor, 5-10 mg twice daily. As the sequencing template, cDNA was produced by extracting RNA and reverse transcribing it. The repertoire was sequenced with immunoSEQ multiplex PCR; TCRdb's copy has only in-frame clones and lacks some. Among more than 200,000 clones listed, less than 45% were seen once. The sequences come from CD4+ T cells sorted from blood, collected at approximately week 37, from a patient treated with tofacitinib. These receptors all stem from a human donor with alopecia areata.

The sample holds a few counts of this clone. The CDR3 nucleotides are TGTGCCAGCAGAGAACAGGTCTCTGGAAACACCATATATTTT. It codes for CASREQVSGNTIYF. The J gene is TRBJ1-3, the V gene TRBV2; D is perhaps TRBD1 (5 bases). V shed 6 bases and J shed 0 bases, with 9 bases lying between them. The germline CDR1 and CDR2 sequences are SNHLY and FYNNEI. The CDR3 loop spans 14 amino acids.

The chain carries TRBV19 and TRBJ2-5; D might be TRBD2 (6 bases). V was trimmed by 7 bases and J by 3 bases, leaving 18 bases between them. CDR3 size: 15 residues. Germline V gene data show CDR1 as LNHDA and CDR2 as SQIVND (reference sequence). The CDR3 DNA reads TGTGCCAGTACATCCCGCGGCGGGACTGAAGAGACCCAGTACTTC. As protein: CASTSRGGTEETQYF.

The chain has TRBV11-2 and TRBJ2-7; TRBD2 agrees at 7 bases. Per germline, CDR1 SGHAT and CDR2 FQNNGV. This CDR3 region has 15 residues. V lost 5 bases to trimming and J lost 4 bases; unmatched junction nucleotides: 11. In nucleotides, the CDR3 is TGTGCCAGCAGCCGATCCCGGCCGGGGGGTTACGAGCAGTACTTC. This gives the protein CASSRSRPGGYEQYF.

This clone has a handful of counts. The rearrangement links TRBV7-2 to TRBJ2-7; the D gene is possibly TRBD2 (6 bases). The germline V and J ends were trimmed by 6 bases and 3 bases, with 18 bases remaining between them. Germline CDR1 is SGHTA and CDR2 is FQGNSA. This CDR3 contains 15 residues. The CDR3 is CASSPRDFINYEQYF. The DNA of the CDR3 is TGTGCCAGCAGTCCCCGGGACTTCATAAACTACGAGCAGTACTTC.

In this sample, this clone turned up a few times. The V gene is TRBV5-1, the J gene TRBJ1-4; D call uncertain. Germline assignment: CDR1 SGHRS and CDR2 YFSETQ. The CDR3 spans 15 residues. Trimming took 7 bases from V and 7 from J, leaving 20 bases between them. CDR3 nucleotides: TGCGCCAGCGACAACCCGGAGCCCGGAGGTGAAAAACTGTTTTTT. Translation: CASDNPEPGGEKLFF.

The chain combines TRBV29-1 with TRBJ2-3, with a weak D call TRBD2 (6 bases). V lost 0 bases and J lost 0, with 7 bases in between. CDR1 is SQVTM, CDR2 ANQGSEA, per germline. The CDR3 runs to 14 residues. CDR3 in amino acids: CSVEEGGSTDTQYF. CDR3 in DNA: TGCAGCGTTGAAGAGGGGGGAAGCACAGATACGCAGTATTTT.

This chain joins TRBV11-3 and TRBJ2-6, with TRBD2 matching over 10 bases. The germline V gene encodes CDR1 SGHNT and CDR2 YENEEA. This CDR3 spans 18 amino acids. J lost 2 bases, V lost 6 bases, and 10 bases had no gene match. CDR3 sequence: CASRKAGGPVAGANVLTF. CDR3 coding DNA: TGTGCCAGCAGAAAAGCGGGAGGGCCAGTCGCTGGGGCCAACGTCCTGACTTTC.

This chain joins TRBV2 and TRBJ2-1; D perhaps matches TRBD1 (6 bases). The CDR3 loop spans 14 amino acids. V lost 10 bases and J 4 bases, leaving 17 bases between the germline ends. Looked up from germline, CDR1 is SNHLY and CDR2 is FYNNEI. The CDR3 reads CATSSRGKYNEQFF. The DNA for the CDR3 is TGTGCCACGAGTTCTAGGGGGAAATACAATGAGCAGTTCTTC.